A single sample gave rise to the 20 T cell receptor beta chains below, sequenced in a study of Ad26.COV2.S vaccination and SARS-CoV-2 variants. Specified treatment: roughly 19 received Ad26.COV2.S at low or high dose, single or two shots; roughly five received placebo; per-sample allocation not given. After the first vaccine or placebo injection, samples were drawn on day 63. The method was immunoSEQ multiplex PCR; TCRdb's version includes in-frame clones alone and lacks a portion of them. The sample contains a few hundred thousand clones, approximately 90% of which appear only once. The starting material was peripheral blood, obtained in a trial of Ad26.COV2.S vaccine versus placebo. The receptors shown here come from a person between 18 and 65 years old who received the Ad26.COV2.S COVID-19 vaccine or a placebo.

The V and J genes are TRBV21-1 and TRBJ2-4; the table's D gene call, TRBD2, was not cross checked with the DNA. TRBV21-1 is tagged as a pseudogene. The CDR3 runs to 17 residues. CDR3: CASSKYSLTEAKNIQYF. The CDR3 DNA sequence: TGTGCCAGCAGCAAATATAGTCTAACTGAAGCCAAAAACATTCAGTACTTC.

The chain is built from TRBV28 and TRBJ1-6; D is unclear. CDR3 length: 12 amino acids. Trimming took off 5 bases at V and 8 bases at J, with 7 bases between the two ends. Germline V gene data show CDR1 as MDHEN and CDR2 as SYDVKM. The DNA for the CDR3 is TGTGCCAGCAGTGAGGGTCATTCACCCCTCCACTTT. Its protein is CASSEGHSPLHF.

The V and J genes are TRBV10-3 and TRBJ2-7, with 7 bases matching TRBD2. The germline V gene has CDR1 ENHRY and CDR2 SYGVKD. Unmatched junction bases numbered 3, after V lost 8 bases and J lost 2 bases. CDR3 length: 12 residues. The CDR3 loop reads CAIGGTTYEQYF. Here the CDR3 DNA reads TGTGCCATCGGAGGGACTACCTACGAGCAGTACTTC.

This clone has a single count. CDR3 region: CASSQEGRVGISYEQYF. CDR3 DNA sequence: TGTGCCAGCAGCCAAGAAGGCAGGGTTGGTATCTCCTACGAGCAGTACTTC. The chain has TRBV4-2 and TRBJ2-7, with D tentatively TRBD1 (5 bases). V lost 0 bases, J lost 0 bases, and 15 bases lay in between. The CDR3 is 17 amino acids. Per the germline V gene, CDR1 is LGHNA and CDR2 is YNFKEQ.

The chain recombines TRBV5-1 with TRBJ1-4; D not certain. The CDR3 has 15 residues. V lost 4 bases, J lost 1 base, and 11 bases lay in between. The germline CDR1 and CDR2 sequences are SGHRS and YFSETQ. The CDR3 nucleotides read TGCGCCAGCAGCATAAACACCGAAACTAATGAAAAACTGTTTTTT. Its protein is CASSINTETNEKLFF.

Note on this clone: Additional DNA sequences in this sample encode the identical CDR3. V and J are TRBV20-1 and TRBJ2-5; D unclear. Trimming stripped 1 base from V and 4 bases from J, with 4 bases between. CDR1 and CDR2 from the germline V gene are DFQATT and SNEGSKA (reference sequence). The CDR3 consists of 11 residues. The CDR3 DNA is TGCAGTGCTAGAGCTGGAGAGACCCAGTACTTC. Translation gives CSARAGETQYF.

The V and J genes are TRBV7-8 and TRBJ1-5; tentatively, D is TRBD1 (5 bases). Per the germline V gene, CDR1 is SGHVS and CDR2 is FQNEAQ. This CDR3 spans 14 amino acids. V was trimmed by 3 bases and J by 11 bases, leaving 17 bases between them. CDR3 protein: CASSFLPRDQTQHF. CDR3 sequence (DNA): TGTGCCAGCAGCTTCCTACCCCGGGACCAAACCCAGCATTTT. Complete variable domain (other parts from reference TRBV7-8 and TRBJ1-5): GAGVSQSPRYKVAKRGQDVALRCDPISGHVSLFWYQQALGQGPEFLTYFQNEAQLDKSGLPSDRFFAERPEGSVSTLKIQRTQQEDSAVYLCASSFLPRDQTQHFGDGTRLSIL.

V is TRBV18 and J is TRBJ2-7; 11 nucleotides agree with TRBD2. Per the germline V gene, CDR1 is KGHSH and CDR2 is LQKENI. The CDR3 loop spans 15 amino acids. V was clipped by 2 bases and J by 4 bases; unmatched bases: 4. The chain's CDR3 is CASSPSGLAVYEQYF. CDR3 nucleotide sequence: TGTGCCAGCTCACCATCGGGACTAGCGGTGTACGAGCAGTACTTC.

This chain links TRBV30 with TRBJ1-6, with D unresolved. V was shortened by 2 bases and J by 0 bases, with 11 bases between the two germline ends. From germline, CDR1 is GTSNPN and CDR2 SVGIG (reference sequence). CDR3 length equals 16 residues. The CDR3 is CAWSRAASSYNSPLHF. In nucleotides, the CDR3 is TGTGCCTGGAGTAGGGCCGCGAGCTCCTATAATTCACCCCTCCACTTT.

CDR3 coding DNA: TGTGCCAGCAGTGAAGGGGATCTAGCGGGGCAAGAGACCCAGTACTTC. Translation gives CASSEGDLAGQETQYF. This rearrangement joins TRBV6-1 to TRBJ2-5; 9 bases fit TRBD2. Germline V lookup: CDR1 MNHNS, CDR2 SASEGT. The CDR3 is 16 residues long. Losses at the gene ends were 1 base for V and 2 bases for J; bases not matched to a gene: 5.

CDR3 sequence reads: CASSLRDRGTGELFF. CDR3 nucleotides: TGTGCCAGCAGTCTCCGGGACAGGGGCACCGGGGAGCTGTTTTTT. The rearrangement links TRBV6-6 to TRBJ2-2, with 10 positions matching TRBD1. V gave up 5 bases and J gave up 4 bases; unmatched junction bases: 4. CDR1 MNHNY and CDR2 SVGAGI come from the germline V gene (reference sequence). This CDR3 has 15 amino acids.

The genes are TRBV5-1 and TRBJ1-1, with TRBD1 matching over 10 bases. Losses at the gene ends were 3 bases for V and 0 bases for J; bases not matched to a gene: 5. The V gene's germline CDR1 is SGHRS and CDR2 YFSETQ. The CDR3 has 16 residues. The CDR3, as DNA: TGCGCCAGCAGCTGGGGACAGGGGTCTTTGAACACTGAAGCTTTCTTT. It codes for CASSWGQGSLNTEAFF.

This chain uses TRBV9 with TRBJ2-7; 7 bases are a match to TRBD2. J gave up 7 bases and V 0 bases, and 13 bases lay outside the gene matches. This CDR3 has 16 residues. Germline CDR1 SGDLS, CDR2 YYNGEE. The CDR3 DNA reads TGTGCCAGCAGCGTAGGAAGGGGCGGGAGACTGGGGGAGCAGTACTTC. Its protein product is CASSVGRGGRLGEQYF.

This chain joins TRBV11-2 and TRBJ2-7; no clear D gene. V was pared by 4 bases and J by 2 bases, with 18 bases between. The V gene's germline CDR1 is SGHAT and CDR2 FQNNGV. This CDR3 is built from 16 residues. The CDR3 protein is CASSYHADRAAYEQYF. The CDR3 DNA sequence: TGTGCCAGCAGCTACCATGCTGATCGGGCCGCCTACGAGCAGTACTTC.

This clone has a single count. CDR3 nucleotide sequence: TGTGCCAGCAGCTGGGGGACTAGCGGTTCCTACGAGCAGTACTTC. Protein product: CASSWGTSGSYEQYF. This rearrangement joins TRBV5-4 to TRBJ2-7, with 11 bases aligning to TRBD2. The germline V gene has CDR1 SGHNT and CDR2 YYREEE (reference sequence). J was trimmed by 1 base and V by 3 bases; bases with no gene match: 3. CDR3 length equals 15 residues. Using reference TRBV5-4 and TRBJ2-7 for the parts outside the CDR3, the full variable domain is ETGVTQSPTHLIKTRGQQVTLRCSSQSGHNTVSWYQQALGQGPQFIFQYYREEENGRGNFPPRFSGLQFPNYSSELNVNALELDDSALYLCASSWGTSGSYEQYFGPGTRLTVT.

The chain recombines TRBV28 with TRBJ2-1; either TRBD1 or TRBD2 may supply D (6 bases each). Trimming left V 5 bases short and J 2 bases short, with 16 bases between. Germline V CDR1 and CDR2: MDHEN, SYDVKM. There are 16 residues in the CDR3. CDR3 sequence (DNA): TGTGCCAGCAGTACCCTCGGGGGCGGGGCCTACAATGAGCAGTTCTTC. This gives the protein CASSTLGGGAYNEQFF.

Comment on this clone: This sample includes further DNA sequences coding for the same CDR3. The chain has TRBV5-1 and TRBJ2-7; 12 positions agree with TRBD2. V shed 0 bases and J 2 bases; nucleotides not matched to a gene: 0. Per germline, CDR1 SGHRS and CDR2 YFSETQ. The CDR3 runs to 15 residues. CDR3 in amino acids: CASSLGLAGAYEQYF. In DNA form, the CDR3 reads TGCGCCAGCAGCTTGGGACTAGCGGGAGCCTACGAGCAGTACTTC.

V gene TRBV18 combines with J gene TRBJ2-5; 8 bases align to TRBD1. The CDR3 extends over 23 amino acids. Losses at the gene ends were 1 base for V and 4 bases for J; bases not matched to a gene: 29. Germline loops: CDR1 KGHSH, CDR2 LQKENI. The CDR3 spells CASSPLGTGRGPAGGFQGETQYF. DNA for the CDR3: TGTGCCAGCTCACCACTAGGGACAGGCCGTGGACCCGCCGGGGGTTTTCAGGGAGAGACCCAGTACTTC.

In nucleotides, the CDR3 is TGTGCCAGCAGCTTGGGACAGGCGGGCGAGACCCAGTACTTC. This codes for CASSLGQAGETQYF. The gene calls are TRBV5-4 and TRBJ2-5; D might be TRBD1 (6 bases). Deletions cut 0 bases from V and 5 bases from J, with 11 bases between. The CDR3 covers 14 residues. Looked up from germline, CDR1 is SGHNT and CDR2 is YYREEE (reference sequence).

This chain links TRBV6-5 with TRBJ2-2, with D uncertain. Germline V gives CDR1 MNHEY, CDR2 SVGAGI. The CDR3 is made up of 16 amino acids. Trimming left V 2 bases short and J 6 bases short, with 16 bases between. CDR3 sequence reads: CASSYGAVGFPGELFF. DNA for the CDR3: TGTGCCAGCAGTTACGGTGCGGTGGGATTCCCCGGGGAGCTGTTTTTT.